Sequencing of this T cell receptor beta chain was carried out in a study of blood T cell repertoires in COVID-19. Turning to the study itself: Specimens from acute and convalescent COVID-19 originated in the United States, Italy and Spain.

Authors' methods: Estimates of nucleated cell counts were drawn from the amplification of reference gene primers. Using immunoSEQ multiplex PCR, the repertoire was profiled, and TCRdb retains in-frame clones only, with some absent. V and J calls plus clone size are reproduced from that table; the DNA served to infer D and trimming. Among about 200,000 clones listed, 86% were seen once. The CDR3 is made up of 11 amino acids. V was clipped by 6 bases and J by 6 bases, with 9 bases between them. Germline V gene sequence: CDR1 MNHEY, CDR2 SVGAGI. Each exposed participant met a COVID-19 case in the 2 weeks preceding study entry.

This chain uses TRBV6-5 with TRBJ2-7; D might be TRBD2 (5 bases). The sample taken for sequencing was PBMCs or T cells enriched from blood (not recorded which). The clonotype was recovered from a woman aged 25 to 39 who had been exposed to COVID-19. For the CDR3, the DNA is TGTGCCAGCAGAGAGGGTGGCGAGCAGTACTTC. It yields the protein CASREGGEQYF.